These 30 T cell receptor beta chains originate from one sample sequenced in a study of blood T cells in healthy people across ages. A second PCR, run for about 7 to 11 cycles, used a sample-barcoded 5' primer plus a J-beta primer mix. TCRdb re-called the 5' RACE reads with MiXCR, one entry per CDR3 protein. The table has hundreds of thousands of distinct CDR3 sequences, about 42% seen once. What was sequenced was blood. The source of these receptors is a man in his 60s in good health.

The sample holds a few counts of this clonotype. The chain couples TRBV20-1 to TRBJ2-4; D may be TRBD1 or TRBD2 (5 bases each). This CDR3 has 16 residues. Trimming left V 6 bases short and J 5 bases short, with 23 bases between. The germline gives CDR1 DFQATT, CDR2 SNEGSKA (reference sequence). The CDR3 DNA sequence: TGCAGTGCAAATCGAGGGGAAAGCAATACCGAAAACATTCAGTACTTC. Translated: CSANRGESNTENIQYF.

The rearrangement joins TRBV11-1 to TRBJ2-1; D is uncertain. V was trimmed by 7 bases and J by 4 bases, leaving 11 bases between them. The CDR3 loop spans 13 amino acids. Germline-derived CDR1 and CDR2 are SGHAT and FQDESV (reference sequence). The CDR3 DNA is TGTGCCAGCACCTCGTCCCCGTACAATGAGCAGTTCTTC. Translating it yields CASTSSPYNEQFF.

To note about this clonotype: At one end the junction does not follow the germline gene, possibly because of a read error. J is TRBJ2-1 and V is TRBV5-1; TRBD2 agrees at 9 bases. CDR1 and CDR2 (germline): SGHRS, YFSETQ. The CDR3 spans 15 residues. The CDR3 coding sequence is TGTGCCAGCAGCTCACTAGCGGGTATAAAGAATGAGCAGTTCTTC. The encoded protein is CASSSLAGIKNEQFF.

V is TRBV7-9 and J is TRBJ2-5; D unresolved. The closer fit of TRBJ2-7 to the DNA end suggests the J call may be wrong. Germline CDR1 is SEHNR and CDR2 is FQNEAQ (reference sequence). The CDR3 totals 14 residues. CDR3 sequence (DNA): TGTGCCAGCAGCGATGGCTCACCCGCCCCCGAGCAGTACTTC. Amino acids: CASSDGSPAPEQYF.

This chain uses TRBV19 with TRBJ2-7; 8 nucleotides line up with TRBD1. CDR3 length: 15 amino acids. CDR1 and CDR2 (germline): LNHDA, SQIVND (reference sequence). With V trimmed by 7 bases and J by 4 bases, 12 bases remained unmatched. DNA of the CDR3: TGTGCCAGTAAACCTTCAGGGGGCGAATCGTACGAGCAGTACTTC. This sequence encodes CASKPSGGESYEQYF.

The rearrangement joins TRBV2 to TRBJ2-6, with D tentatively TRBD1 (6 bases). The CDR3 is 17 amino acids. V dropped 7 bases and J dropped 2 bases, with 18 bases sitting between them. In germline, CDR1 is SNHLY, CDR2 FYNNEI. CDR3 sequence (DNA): TGTGCCAGCAATAAACAGGGCCGAGTGGCTGGGGCCAACGTCCTGACTTTC. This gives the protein CASNKQGRVAGANVLTF.

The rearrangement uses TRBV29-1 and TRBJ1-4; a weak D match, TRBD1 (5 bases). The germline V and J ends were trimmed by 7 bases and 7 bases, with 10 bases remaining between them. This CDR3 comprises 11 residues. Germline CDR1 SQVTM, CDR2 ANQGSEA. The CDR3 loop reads CSAWDGEKLFF. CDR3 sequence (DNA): TGCAGCGCCTGGGACGGTGAAAAACTGTTTTTT.

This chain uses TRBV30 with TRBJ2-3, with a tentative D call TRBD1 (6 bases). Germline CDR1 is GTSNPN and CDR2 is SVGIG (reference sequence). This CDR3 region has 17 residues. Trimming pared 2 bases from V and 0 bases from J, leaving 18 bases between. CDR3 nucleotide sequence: TGTGCCTGGAGTCCCCCAACAGGGCAGCCTAGCACAGATACGCAGTATTTT. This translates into CAWSPPTGQPSTDTQYF. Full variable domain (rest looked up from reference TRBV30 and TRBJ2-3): SQTIHQWPATLVQPVGSPLSLECTVEGTSNPNLYWYRQAAGRGLQLLFYSVGIGQISSEVPQNLSASRPQDRQFILSSKKLLLSDSGFYLCAWSPPTGQPSTDTQYFGPGTRLTVL.

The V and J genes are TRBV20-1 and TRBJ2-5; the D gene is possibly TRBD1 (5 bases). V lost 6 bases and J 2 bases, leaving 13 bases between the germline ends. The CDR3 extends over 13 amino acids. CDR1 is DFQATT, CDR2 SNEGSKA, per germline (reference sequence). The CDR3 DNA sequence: TGCAGTGCAATAAGAACAGGTCAAGAGACCCAGTACTTC. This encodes CSAIRTGQETQYF.

The CDR3 protein is CASSWTGGFYNEQFF. In DNA, the CDR3 is TGTGCCAGCAGCTGGACGGGGGGGTTCTACAATGAGCAGTTCTTC. V gene TRBV7-9 combines with J gene TRBJ2-1; 8 positions match TRBD2. Germline CDR1 and CDR2: SEHNR and FQNEAQ (reference sequence). Unmatched junction bases numbered 5, after V lost 4 bases and J lost 3 bases. The CDR3 is made up of 15 amino acids.

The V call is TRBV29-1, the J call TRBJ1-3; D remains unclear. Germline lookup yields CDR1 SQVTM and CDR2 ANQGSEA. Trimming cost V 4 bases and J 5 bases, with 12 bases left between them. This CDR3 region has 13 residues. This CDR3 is CSVVPQNRNTIYF. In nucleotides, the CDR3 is TGCAGCGTTGTCCCGCAAAACAGAAACACCATATATTTT. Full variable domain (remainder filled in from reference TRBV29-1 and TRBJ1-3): SAVISQKPSRDICQRGTSLTIQCQVDSQVTMMFWYRQQPGQSLTLIATANQGSEATYESGFVIDKFPISRPNLTFSTLTVSNMSPEDSSIYLCSVVPQNRNTIYFGEGSWLTVV.

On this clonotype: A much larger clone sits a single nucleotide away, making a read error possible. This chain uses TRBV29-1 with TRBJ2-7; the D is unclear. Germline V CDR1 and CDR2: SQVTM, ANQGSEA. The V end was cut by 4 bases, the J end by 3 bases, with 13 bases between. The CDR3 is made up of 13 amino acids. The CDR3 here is CSVVLDIYYEQYF. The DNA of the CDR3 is TGCAGCGTTGTATTAGACATATACTACGAGCAGTACTTC.

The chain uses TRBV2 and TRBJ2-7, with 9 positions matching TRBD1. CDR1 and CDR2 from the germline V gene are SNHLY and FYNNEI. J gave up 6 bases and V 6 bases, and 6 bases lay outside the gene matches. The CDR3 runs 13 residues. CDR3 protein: CASRRTGAGEQYF. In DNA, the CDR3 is TGTGCCAGCAGAAGGACAGGGGCCGGCGAGCAGTACTTC.

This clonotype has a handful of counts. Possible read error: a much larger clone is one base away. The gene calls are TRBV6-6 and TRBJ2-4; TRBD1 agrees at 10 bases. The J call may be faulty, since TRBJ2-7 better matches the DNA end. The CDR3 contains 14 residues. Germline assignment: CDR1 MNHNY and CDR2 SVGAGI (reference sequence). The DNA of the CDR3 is TGTGCCAGCAGTCCCCGACAGGGGGCCAACGAGCAGTACTTC. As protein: CASSPRQGANEQYF.

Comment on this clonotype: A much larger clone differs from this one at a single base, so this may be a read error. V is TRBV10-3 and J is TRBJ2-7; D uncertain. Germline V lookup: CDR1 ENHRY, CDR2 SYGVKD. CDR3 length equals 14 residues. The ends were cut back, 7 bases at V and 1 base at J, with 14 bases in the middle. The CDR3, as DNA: TGTGCCATCACTGCAACAATCGTGTCCTACGAGCAGTACTTC. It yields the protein CAITATIVSYEQYF.

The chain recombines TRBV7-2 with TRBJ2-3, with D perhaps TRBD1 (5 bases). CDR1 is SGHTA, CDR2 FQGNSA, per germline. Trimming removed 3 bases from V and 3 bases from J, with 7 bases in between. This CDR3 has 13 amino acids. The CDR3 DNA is TGTGCCAGCAGCTTGCCAGGGACAGATACGCAGTATTTT. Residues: CASSLPGTDTQYF.

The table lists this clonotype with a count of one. CDR3 bases: TGCAGCGTTAATCGGGCGCCTAGCGGGGCCTTATATGGGCAGTTCTTC. Protein product: CSVNRAPSGALYGQFF. The chain couples TRBV29-1 to TRBJ2-1; 9 bases line up with TRBD2. The CDR3 extends over 16 amino acids. CDR1 and CDR2 from the germline V gene are SQVTM and ANQGSEA. The ends lost 5 bases at V and 12 bases at J; junction bases unmatched: 20.

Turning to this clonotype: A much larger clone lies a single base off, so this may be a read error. CDR3 sequence (DNA): TGCAGTGCTGGACAGGGGGCCGAGACCCAGTACTTC. It yields the protein CSAGQGAETQYF. This chain links TRBV20-1 with TRBJ2-5; 11 bases fit TRBD1. In germline, CDR1 is DFQATT, CDR2 SNEGSKA (reference sequence). The V gene end was trimmed by 5 bases and the J gene end by 5 bases; junction bases not matched to a gene: 1. The CDR3 contains 12 residues.

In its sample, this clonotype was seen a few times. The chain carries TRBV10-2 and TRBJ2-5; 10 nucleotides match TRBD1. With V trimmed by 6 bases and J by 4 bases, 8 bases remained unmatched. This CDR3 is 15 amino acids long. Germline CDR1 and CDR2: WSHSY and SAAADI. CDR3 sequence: CASSKGQGKGETQYF. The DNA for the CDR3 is TGCGCCAGCAGCAAGGGACAGGGGAAGGGAGAGACCCAGTACTTC.

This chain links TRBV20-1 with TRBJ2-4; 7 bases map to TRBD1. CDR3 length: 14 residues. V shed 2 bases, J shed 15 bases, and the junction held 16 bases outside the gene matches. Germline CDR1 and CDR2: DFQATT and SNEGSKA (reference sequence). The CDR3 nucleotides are TGCAGTGCTAGAACGACAGGGAAGGACGCAGGGCGGTACTTC. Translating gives CSARTTGKDAGRYF.

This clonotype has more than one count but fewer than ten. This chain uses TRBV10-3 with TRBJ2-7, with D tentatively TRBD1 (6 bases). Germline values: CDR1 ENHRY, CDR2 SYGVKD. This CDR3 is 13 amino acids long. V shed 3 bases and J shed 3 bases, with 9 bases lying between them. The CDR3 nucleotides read TGTGCCATCAGTGACGTACAGGGCTACGAGCAGTACTTC. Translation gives CAISDVQGYEQYF.

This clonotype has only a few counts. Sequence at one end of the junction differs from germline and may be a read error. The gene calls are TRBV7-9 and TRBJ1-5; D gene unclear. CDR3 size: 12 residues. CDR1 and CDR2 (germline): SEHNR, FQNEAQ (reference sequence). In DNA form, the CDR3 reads TGTGCTAGCAGCCTAGGAGAGGGTCCCCAGCATTTT. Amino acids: CASSLGEGPQHF. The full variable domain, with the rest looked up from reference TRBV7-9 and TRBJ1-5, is DTGVSQNPRHKITKRGQNVTFRCDPISEHNRLYWYRQTLGQGPEFLTYFQNEAQLEKSRLLSDRFSAERPKGSFSTLEIQRTEQGDSAMYLCASSLGEGPQHFGDGTRLSIL.

Here the CDR3 DNA reads TGTGCCACTGGGGGGGACGCCGTCCTAGGCAATGAGCAGTTCTTC. It is translated as CATGGDAVLGNEQFF. The genes are TRBV24-1 and TRBJ2-1; 7 bases match TRBD2. J gave up 6 bases and V 10 bases, and 14 bases lay outside the gene matches. The CDR3 is 15 amino acids. CDR1 is KGHDR and CDR2 is SFDVKD in the germline V gene.

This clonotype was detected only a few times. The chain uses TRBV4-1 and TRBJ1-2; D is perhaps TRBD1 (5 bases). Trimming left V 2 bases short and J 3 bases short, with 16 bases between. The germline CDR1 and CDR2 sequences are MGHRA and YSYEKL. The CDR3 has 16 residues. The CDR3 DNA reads TGCGCCAGCAGCCAATGGGGGTCCCGAGCTGACTATGGCTACACCTTC. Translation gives CASSQWGSRADYGYTF.

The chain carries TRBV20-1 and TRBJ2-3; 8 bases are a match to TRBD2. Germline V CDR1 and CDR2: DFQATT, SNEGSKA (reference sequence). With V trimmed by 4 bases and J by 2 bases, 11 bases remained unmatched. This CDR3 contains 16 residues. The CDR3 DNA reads TGCAGTGCTACGAACCTGCGGGGGGCCAACACAGATACGCAGTATTTT. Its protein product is CSATNLRGANTDTQYF.

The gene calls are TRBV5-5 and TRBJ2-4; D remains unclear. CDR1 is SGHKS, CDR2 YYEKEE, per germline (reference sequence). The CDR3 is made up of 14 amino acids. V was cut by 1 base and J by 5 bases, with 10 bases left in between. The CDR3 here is CASSLHGVENIQYF. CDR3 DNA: TGTGCCAGCAGCTTGCACGGAGTGGAAAACATTCAGTACTTC.

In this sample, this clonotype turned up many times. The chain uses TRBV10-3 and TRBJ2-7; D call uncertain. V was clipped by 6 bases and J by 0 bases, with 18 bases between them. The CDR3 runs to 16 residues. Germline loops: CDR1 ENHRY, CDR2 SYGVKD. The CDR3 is CAISESKLTSSYEQYF. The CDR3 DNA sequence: TGTGCCATCAGCGAATCCAAACTTACCAGCTCCTACGAGCAGTACTTC.

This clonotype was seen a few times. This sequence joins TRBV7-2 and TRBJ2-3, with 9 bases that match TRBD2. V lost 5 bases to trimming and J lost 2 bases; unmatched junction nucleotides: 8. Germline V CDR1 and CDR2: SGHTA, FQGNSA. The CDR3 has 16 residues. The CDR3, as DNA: TGTGCCAGCAGCCCCCCTGAGCGGGGGGACACAGATACGCAGTATTTT. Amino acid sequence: CASSPPERGDTDTQYF.

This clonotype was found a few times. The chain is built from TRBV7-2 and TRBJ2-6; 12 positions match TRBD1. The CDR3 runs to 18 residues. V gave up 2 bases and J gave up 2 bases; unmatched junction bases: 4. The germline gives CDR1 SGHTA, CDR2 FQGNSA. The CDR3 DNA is TGTGCCAGCAGCTTAAGGGGGACAGGGGGCACTGGGGCCAACGTCCTGACTTTC. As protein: CASSLRGTGGTGANVLTF.

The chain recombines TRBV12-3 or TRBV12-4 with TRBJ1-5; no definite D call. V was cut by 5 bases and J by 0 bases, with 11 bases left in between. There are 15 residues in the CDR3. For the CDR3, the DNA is TGTGCCAGCAGTCGAGCAGCGGATAGCAATCAGCCCCAGCATTTT. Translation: CASSRAADSNQPQHF.